Below are 29 T cell receptor beta chains sequenced from a single sample in a study of cytomegalovirus exposure and HLA in healthy donors. PCR primers comprised 60 Vbeta and 13 Jbeta primers. Clones were read by immunoSEQ multiplex PCR, and TCRdb kept only the in-frame ones, dropping some. The sample yields some 150,000 clones, 60% to 85% seen once. Sequencing was carried out using PBMCs. All receptors come from a male donor in good health and CMV-seronegative.

V is TRBV19 and J is TRBJ1-5; 9 bases fit TRBD1. Trimming cost V 11 bases and J 3 bases; bases outside gene matches: 8. The CDR3 has 14 residues. Germline V gene data show CDR1 as LNHDA and CDR2 as SQIVND (reference sequence). CDR3 DNA sequence: TGTGCCGCGAGTGGGACAGGGAACAATCAGCCCCAGCATTTT. It translates to CAASGTGNNQPQHF.

CDR3 nucleotide sequence: TGTGCCAGCAGCCCAAGGGACAGACTAGCGGGTGAATACGAGCAGTACTTC. It is translated as CASSPRDRLAGEYEQYF. The chain joins TRBV7-9 to TRBJ2-7; 10 bases match TRBD2. V lost 5 bases to trimming and J lost 4 bases; unmatched junction nucleotides: 14. CDR1 is SEHNR and CDR2 is FQNEAQ in the germline V gene (reference sequence). The CDR3 has 17 amino acids.

The chain employs TRBV7-9 and TRBJ1-1; D remains ambiguous. Trimming removed 0 bases from V and 11 bases from J, with 4 bases in between. The CDR3 spans 10 residues. Germline assignment: CDR1 SEHNR and CDR2 FQNEAQ (reference sequence). The CDR3 DNA reads as TGTGCCAGCAGCTTAGCGCGTGCTTTCTTT. It yields the protein CASSLARAFF.

The gene calls are TRBV7-2 and TRBJ2-1, with 16 positions matching TRBD2. V trimming: 0 bases; J trimming: 1 base; junction bases outside the gene matches: 0. There are 18 residues in the CDR3. Germline loops: CDR1 SGHTA, CDR2 FQGNSA. The CDR3 DNA reads as TGTGCCAGCAGCTTAGCGGGACTAGCGGGGGGGTCCTACAATGAGCAGTTCTTC. Encoded protein: CASSLAGLAGGSYNEQFF.

This chain links TRBV5-1 with TRBJ2-7, with 8 positions matching TRBD2. Germline V lookup: CDR1 SGHRS, CDR2 YFSETQ. The CDR3 runs to 16 residues. The trim removed 4 bases at V and 0 bases at J, leaving 9 bases unmatched. CDR3 DNA sequence: TGCGCCAGCAGCCCCCGGGGGGGGCCACCCTCCTACGAGCAGTACTTC. Translation gives CASSPRGGPPSYEQYF. Drawing the rest from reference TRBV5-1 and TRBJ2-7, the complete variable domain is KAGVTQTPRYLIKTRGQQVTLSCSPISGHRSVSWYQQTPGQGLQFLFEYFSETQRNKGNFPGRFSGRQFSNSRSEMNVSTLELGDSALYLCASSPRGGPPSYEQYFGPGTRLTVT.

This clone appeared once. The genes are TRBV13 and TRBJ2-7, with TRBD1 as a possible D gene (6 bases). V was trimmed by 0 bases and J by 7 bases, leaving 19 bases between them. The CDR3 has 16 residues. Germline-derived CDR1 and CDR2 are PRHDT and FYEKMQ (reference sequence). CDR3 protein: CASSLGWAGEYGEQYF. The DNA for the CDR3 is TGTGCCAGCAGCTTAGGGTGGGCAGGGGAATACGGAGAGCAGTACTTC.

The J gene is TRBJ2-7, the V gene TRBV27; D uncertain. Germline V gene lookup returns CDR1 MNHEY and CDR2 SMNVEV (reference sequence). This CDR3 has 13 amino acids. Between the trimmed V and J ends, which lost 0 bases and 2 bases, there was a span of 5 bases. CDR3 coding DNA: TGTGCCAGCAGTTTATCGAGCCCCTACGAGCAGTACTTC. Translated: CASSLSSPYEQYF.

The chain combines TRBV6-4 with TRBJ1-2; a possible D gene is TRBD1 (5 bases). The CDR3 length is 17 residues. The germline V gene encodes CDR1 MRHNA and CDR2 SNTAGT. V lost 7 bases and J 0 bases, leaving 21 bases between the germline ends. The CDR3 bases are TGTGCCAGCAACGACGGTTGGACACCAACAGCTAACTATGGCTACACCTTC. It encodes CASNDGWTPTANYGYTF.

This chain links TRBV7-8 with TRBJ1-6; D uncertain. Per the germline V gene, CDR1 is SGHVS and CDR2 is FQNEAQ. The CDR3 totals 15 residues. V dropped 8 bases and J dropped 5 bases, with 16 bases sitting between them. Here the CDR3 DNA reads TGTGCCAGCCGAAGCGGGAGAAAGAATAATTCACCCCTCCACTTT. Protein sequence: CASRSGRKNNSPLHF.

The V call is TRBV27, the J call TRBJ2-7, with TRBD1 as a possible D gene (5 bases). The CDR3 consists of 17 residues. V was trimmed by 3 bases and J by 6 bases, leaving 24 bases between them. CDR1 MNHEY and CDR2 SMNVEV come from the germline V gene (reference sequence). The CDR3 protein is CASSFIALGRGPSEQYF. As DNA, the CDR3 is TGTGCCAGCAGTTTTATCGCCCTTGGTAGGGGCCCTTCCGAGCAGTACTTC.

This chain joins TRBV30 and TRBJ2-3; D gene ambiguous. This CDR3 spans 14 amino acids. V was clipped by 4 bases and J by 0 bases, with 11 bases between them. Germline-derived CDR1 and CDR2 are GTSNPN and SVGIG (reference sequence). CDR3 protein: CAWTQTSSTDTQYF. For the CDR3, the DNA is TGTGCCTGGACACAGACATCTAGCACAGATACGCAGTATTTT.

This clone was seen a few times. The J gene is TRBJ2-7, the V gene TRBV29-1; maybe TRBD1 (7 bases). The CDR3 has 14 amino acids. Trimming stripped 3 bases from V and 3 bases from J, with 15 bases between. Germline V gene sequence: CDR1 SQVTM, CDR2 ANQGSEA. The CDR3 DNA reads TGCAGCGTTGAGACAGGGTCGGGGGACTACGAGCAGTACTTC. Amino acid sequence: CSVETGSGDYEQYF.

This rearrangement joins TRBV9 to TRBJ2-1, with 9 bases lining up with TRBD2. V lost 6 bases and J lost 1; bases outside the gene matches: 8. CDR1 and CDR2 (germline): SGDLS, YYNGEE. The CDR3 consists of 16 residues. CDR3 nucleotide sequence: TGTGCCAGCAATCCAGCGGGGGGCCTTTCCTACAATGAGCAGTTCTTC. As protein: CASNPAGGLSYNEQFF.

The chain has TRBV5-1 and TRBJ1-1; D gene uncertain. Germline V gene sequence: CDR1 SGHRS, CDR2 YFSETQ. Trimming pared 2 bases from V and 1 base from J, leaving 6 bases between. The CDR3 covers 13 residues. CDR3: CASSFRRNTEAFF. CDR3 in DNA: TGCGCCAGCAGCTTCAGGCGGAACACTGAAGCTTTCTTT.

Here the CDR3 reads CASSLEGADTQYF. The CDR3 bases are TGCGCCAGCAGCTTGGAGGGGGCAGATACGCAGTATTTT. The chain combines TRBV5-1 with TRBJ2-3, with D possibly TRBD1 on 6 matching bases. V was pared by 0 bases and J by 4 bases, with 6 bases between. Per the germline V gene, CDR1 is SGHRS and CDR2 is YFSETQ. The CDR3 loop spans 13 amino acids.

The rearrangement uses TRBV5-1 and TRBJ2-5; 9 bases map to TRBD2. J was trimmed by 4 bases and V by 6 bases; bases with no gene match: 16. Germline CDR1 is SGHRS and CDR2 is YFSETQ. The CDR3 sequence is 17 residues long. CDR3 DNA sequence: TGCGCCAGCACCCCAGGGTCCGGCGGGGGGGCCGGAGAGACCCAGTACTTC. It codes for CASTPGSGGGAGETQYF.

The chain employs TRBV18 and TRBJ1-1; the D is unclear. V lost 5 bases, J lost 1 base, and 8 bases lay in between. The CDR3 covers 13 residues. CDR1 is KGHSH, CDR2 LQKENI, per germline. The chain's CDR3 is CASSYTGNTEAFF. In DNA, the CDR3 is TGTGCCAGCTCATACACGGGGAACACTGAAGCTTTCTTT. The whole variable domain, filled in from reference TRBV18 and TRBJ1-1, reads NAGVMQNPRHLVRRRGQEARLRCSPMKGHSHVYWYRQLPEEGLKFMVYLQKENIIDESGMPKERFSAEFPKEGPSILRIQQVVRGDSAAYFCASSYTGNTEAFFGQGTRLTVV.

The rearrangement links TRBV6-5 to TRBJ1-2; tentative D call: TRBD1 (5 bases). The CDR3 spans 16 residues. V lost 4 bases to trimming and J lost 3 bases, with 18 bases between them. The V gene's germline CDR1 is MNHEY and CDR2 SVGAGI. CDR3 sequence reads: CASSSPGIGKYYGYTF. CDR3 nucleotides: TGTGCCAGCAGTTCCCCAGGGATAGGGAAATACTATGGCTACACCTTC.

The chain employs TRBV25-1 and TRBJ2-5, with 7 positions matching TRBD2. In germline, CDR1 is MGHDK, CDR2 SYGVNS. CDR3 length: 16 residues. J gave up 5 bases and V 10 bases, and 19 bases lay outside the gene matches. In DNA, the CDR3 is TGTGCCACCATGGGGGGGGATACGGGCTGGGCGGAGACCCAGTACTTC. Encoded protein: CATMGGDTGWAETQYF. Full variable domain (rest looked up from reference TRBV25-1 and TRBJ2-5): EADIYQTPRYLVIGTGKKITLECSQTMGHDKMYWYQQDPGMELHLIHYSYGVNSTEKGDLSSESTVSRIRTEHFPLTLESARPSHTSQYLCATMGGDTGWAETQYFGPGTRLLVL.

With regard to this clone: Other DNA sequences within the sample encode an identical CDR3. The J gene is TRBJ2-5, the V gene TRBV7-6; 8 nucleotides agree with TRBD2. The CDR3 loop spans 14 amino acids. The V and J ends lost 2 bases and 4 bases, in that order; junction bases with no gene match: 3. Looked up from germline, CDR1 is SGHVS and CDR2 is FNYEAQ. The CDR3 loop is CASSLTAGGETQYF. The CDR3 DNA sequence: TGTGCCAGCAGCTTAACGGCGGGAGGAGAGACCCAGTACTTC. Using reference TRBV7-6 and TRBJ2-5 for the parts outside the CDR3, the full variable domain is GAGVSQSPRYKVTKRGQDVALRCDPISGHVSLYWYRQALGQGPEFLTYFNYEAQQDKSGLPNDRFSAERPEGSISTLTIQRTEQRDSAMYRCASSLTAGGETQYFGPGTRLLVL.

As concerns this clone: One end of the junction does not line up with germline, which may come from a read error. V gene TRBV11-2 combines with J gene TRBJ1-2, with a weak D call TRBD1 (5 bases). Germline V gene data show CDR1 as SGHAT and CDR2 as FQNNGV. The CDR3 has 16 amino acids. The CDR3 here is CACSSNQGRGSYGYTF. DNA of the CDR3: TGTGCCTGCAGCTCTAATCAGGGTAGAGGAAGCTATGGCTACACCTTC.

The chain recombines TRBV27 with TRBJ2-7, with TRBD2 matching 8 bases. The length of the CDR3 is 13 residues. Looked up from germline, CDR1 is MNHEY and CDR2 is SMNVEV (reference sequence). V shed 5 bases, J shed 4 bases, and the junction held 4 bases outside the gene matches. CDR3 in DNA: TGTGCCAGCAGTGAGGCTAGCGGGTACGAGCAGTACTTC. It encodes CASSEASGYEQYF.

The CDR3 DNA follows: TGTGCCAGCCGTTACGACCACCTAGCCTCACCCCTCCACTTT. Its protein is CASRYDHLASPLHF. V and J are TRBV28 and TRBJ1-6; no reliable D call. Deletions cut 8 bases from V and 10 bases from J, with 18 bases between. Looked up from germline, CDR1 is MDHEN and CDR2 is SYDVKM. This CDR3 spans 14 amino acids.

The rearrangement joins TRBV30 to TRBJ2-1; 7 positions match TRBD2. CDR3 length: 15 amino acids. V lost 1 base and J lost 8; bases outside the gene matches: 11. Germline V gene sequence: CDR1 GTSNPN, CDR2 SVGIG (reference sequence). CDR3 sequence (DNA): TGTGCCTGGAGTGCGGCCTCAACGGCGGGAGATGAGCAGTTCTTC. This gives the protein CAWSAASTAGDEQFF.

In this sample, this clone turned up once. The chain joins TRBV5-1 to TRBJ1-2; TRBD1 is a possible D gene (5 bases). V was pared by 2 bases and J by 1 base, with 30 bases between. Germline V gene sequence: CDR1 SGHRS, CDR2 YFSETQ. CDR3 size: 21 residues. The CDR3 protein is CASSFVKVRDFNFLFNYGYTF. DNA for the CDR3: TGCGCCAGCAGCTTTGTAAAAGTCCGGGACTTTAATTTCCTCTTTAACTATGGCTACACCTTC.

The V call is TRBV28, the J call TRBJ2-3; D unclear. Germline V lookup: CDR1 MDHEN, CDR2 SYDVKM. This CDR3 has 14 amino acids. V gave up 11 bases and J gave up 2 bases, with 17 bases separating them. This chain's CDR3 is CALQTQADTDTQYF. DNA for the CDR3: TGTGCCTTGCAAACCCAGGCCGACACAGATACGCAGTATTTT.

The rearrangement links TRBV29-1 to TRBJ2-3; maybe TRBD2 (5 bases). This CDR3 has 16 amino acids. CDR1 and CDR2 (germline): SQVTM, ANQGSEA. The V gene lost 0 bases and the J gene lost 0 bases, with 13 bases spanning the gap. The chain's CDR3 is CSVEDRATGSTDTQYF. The CDR3 DNA sequence: TGCAGCGTTGAAGATCGGGCTACGGGAAGCACAGATACGCAGTATTTT.

In this sample, this clone turned up once. One end of the junction varies from germline; a read error may be responsible. The chain links TRBV5-1 to TRBJ2-5; TRBD2 might be the D (7 bases). CDR1 and CDR2 from the germline V gene are SGHRS and YFSETQ. The CDR3 is made up of 16 amino acids. The DNA of the CDR3 is TGCGCCCGCAGCCTCGCCGGGGGCGGGGGACAAGAGACCCAGTACTTC. Translated, it gives CARSLAGGGGQETQYF.

This sequence joins TRBV6-1 and TRBJ1-4; no firm D call. CDR1 and CDR2 (germline): MNHNS, SASEGT. Between the trimmed V and J ends, which lost 7 bases and 6 bases, there was a span of 15 bases. The CDR3 runs to 14 residues. The CDR3 bases are TGTGCCAGCATTCGTACCAGGTCGGATGAAAAACTGTTTTTT. As protein: CASIRTRSDEKLFF.